The sequence of this TCR beta chain was determined in a study of PD-1 blockade in classical Hodgkin lymphoma. General study results and limits: Patients newly diagnosed and complete responders had comparable baseline diversity. A significant rise in TCR diversity by C4D1 was seen for CD4+ but not CD8+ cells. Relative to healthy donors, newly diagnosed patients reportedly had lower baseline TCR diversity, which was reported as lower still in relapsed/refractory patients.

The repertoire was sequenced with immunoSEQ multiplex PCR; TCRdb's copy has only in-frame clones and lacks some. The table lists about 40,000 clones, around 87% of them singletons. Patients all relapsed after autologous stem cell transplantation, and there was variation in brentuximab vedotin exposure. Complete response, partial response or progressive disease were the best responses. As for this clone: The antigen remains undetermined.

Source: peripheral blood mononuclear cells (PBMCs), taken at baseline. The TCR originated in a human donor with classical Hodgkin lymphoma.

The DNA of the CDR3 is TGTGCCAGCAGCGTAGTCACCGGGACAGGACGAGATACGCAGTATTTT. It specifies CASSVVTGTGRDTQYF. The genes are TRBV9 and TRBJ2-3; 8 bases are a match to TRBD1. Germline assignment: CDR1 SGDLS and CDR2 YYNGEE. The CDR3 length is 16 residues. V shed 0 bases, J shed 5 bases, and the junction held 8 bases outside the gene matches. Drawing the rest from reference TRBV9 and TRBJ2-3, the complete variable domain is DSGVTQTPKHLITATGQRVTLRCSPRSGDLSVYWYQQSLDQGLQFLIQYYNGEERAKGNILERFSAQQFPDLHSELNLSSLELGDSALYFCASSVVTGTGRDTQYFGPGTRLTVL.